The 6 T cell receptor beta chains below come from one sample, sequenced in a study of beta chain features in type 1 diabetes (dated by TCRdb to 2017 to 2018). The investigation overall reported the following: Type 1 diabetes patients showed a moderate but significant shortening of TCRB CDR3 length in all four CD4+ subsets.

The library was prepared using the immunoSEQ multiplex PCR assay. The entire amount of isolated RNA was reverse transcribed using the High Capacity cDNA Reverse Transcription Kit, so the sequenced TCRB transcripts were expressed ones. Not all clones reach the TCRdb copy of this immuneACCESS table, which keeps in-frame sequences only. Checked studies attribute under half of the gap to unresolved V genes and leave the rest unexplained. Counted in this sample were some 350,000 clones; 9.6% of them appeared once. The top ten clones comprise approximately 0.6% of the sample. These receptors lack a known antigen. The specimen sequenced was central memory CD4+ T cells from blood. The receptors derive from a young man with type 1 diabetes.

This clone was detected a few times. The genes are TRBV7-9 and TRBJ1-1; D call uncertain. CDR1 is SEHNR, CDR2 FQNEAQ, per germline (reference sequence). Trimming stripped 3 bases from V and 2 bases from J, with 13 bases between. The CDR3 loop spans 15 amino acids. The CDR3 is CASSFAGVGNTEAFF. In DNA form, the CDR3 reads TGTGCCAGCAGCTTCGCTGGGGTAGGAAACACTGAAGCTTTCTTT.

The CDR3 reads CASSLGQAKGDTQYF. The CDR3 DNA reads TGTGCCAGCAGCTTGGGACAGGCAAAGGGGGATACGCAGTATTTT. This chain connects TRBV7-3 to TRBJ2-3; 8 bases line up with TRBD1. V dropped 3 bases and J dropped 6; count of bases not matched to a gene: 8. This CDR3 spans 15 amino acids. Germline V lookup: CDR1 SGHTA, CDR2 FQGTGA.

This clone was observed a few times. This chain links TRBV4-3 with TRBJ1-5; 7 positions agree with TRBD1. The CDR3 consists of 15 residues. J was trimmed by 3 bases and V by 1 base; bases with no gene match: 3. Germline V CDR1 and CDR2: LGHNA, YSLEER. This chain's CDR3 is CASSQGTGPNQPQHF. CDR3 sequence (DNA): TGCGCCAGCAGCCAAGGGACAGGTCCCAATCAGCCCCAGCATTTT.

V is TRBV15 and J is TRBJ2-2; D is perhaps TRBD1 (6 bases). This CDR3 comprises 17 residues. Germline V gene data show CDR1 as LNHNV and CDR2 as YYDKDF (reference sequence). Trimming took off 5 bases at V and 0 bases at J, with 16 bases between the two ends. The CDR3 loop reads CATSFGGTNANTGELFF. In DNA, the CDR3 is TGTGCCACCAGCTTTGGGGGCACAAATGCGAACACCGGGGAGCTGTTTTTT.

This chain links TRBV6-6 with TRBJ2-5; TRBD2 matches at 7 bases. The germline V gene has CDR1 MNHNY and CDR2 SVGAGI (reference sequence). With V trimmed by 5 bases and J by 5 bases, 8 bases remained unmatched. The length of the CDR3 is 14 residues. CDR3 amino acids: CASSTHGGTETQYF. The CDR3 DNA reads TGTGCCAGCAGTACACACGGGGGGACGGAGACCCAGTACTTC.

This clone was recorded a few times. V usage is TRBV28 and J usage is TRBJ2-5; tentatively, D is TRBD1 or TRBD2 (5 bases each). Germline values: CDR1 MDHEN, CDR2 SYDVKM. V lost 7 bases to trimming and J lost 2 bases, with 11 bases between them. The CDR3 loop spans 13 amino acids. In DNA form, the CDR3 reads TGTGCCAGCAATCAGGGACGGCAAGAGACCCAGTACTTC. Its protein product is CASNQGRQETQYF.